These T cell receptor beta chains were read from a single sample in a study of T cell changes during pregnancy in multiple sclerosis. Sequencing used immunoSEQ multiplex PCR; TCRdb keeps in-frame clones, though not all of them. The profile shows 100,000 or so clones, 94% of them singletons. This specimen consisted of peripheral blood, obtained before pregnancy. Receptors originate from a female donor with multiple sclerosis, enrolled in a pregnancy study. Both conserved end residues are part of each CDR3. D genes are given only for firm matches. The listing skips clone size in some rows; elsewhere it reads once, few, many or a size class.

V	D	size	J	CDR3	DNA
TRBV7-8	TRBD1	.	TRBJ2-5	CASSVPGGQGEQETQYF	TGTGCCAGCAGCGTGCCAGGGGGACAGGGCGAACAAGAGACCCAGTACTTC
TRBV2	.	once	TRBJ1-2	CASSEGQNYGYTF	TGTGCCAGCAGCGAGGGACAAAACTATGGCTACACCTTC
TRBV7-8	TRBD2	.	TRBJ2-1	CASSSTSGIVINEQFF	TGTGCCAGCAGCTCGACTAGCGGGATCGTAATCAATGAGCAGTTCTTC
TRBV28	.	.	TRBJ1-2	CASSTDSPIYGYTF	TGTGCCAGCAGTACAGACAGCCCTATCTATGGCTACACCTTC
TRBV10-3	.	once	TRBJ2-1	CAISAGNEQFF	TGTGCCATCAGTGCAGGCAATGAGCAGTTCTTC
TRBV7-8	.	.	TRBJ1-2	CASSPGRNYGYTF	TGTGCCAGCAGCCCCGGCAGGAACTATGGCTACACCTTC
TRBV19	.	.	TRBJ2-6	CASSPQVSGANVLTF	TGTGCCAGTAGTCCCCAGGTATCTGGGGCCAACGTCCTGACTTTC
TRBV10-2	.	.	TRBJ1-1	CASSVTTQGPLNTEAFF	TGCGCCAGCAGTGTCACCACGCAGGGGCCGTTGAACACTGAAGCTTTCTTT
TRBV7-9	TRBD2	.	TRBJ2-1	CASTSSPSGDYNEQFF	TGTGCCAGCACCTCCTCTCCTAGCGGGGACTACAATGAGCAGTTCTTC
TRBV11-2	.	.	TRBJ1-3	CASSSRVDPGNTIYF	TGTGCCAGCAGCTCCCGGGTCGACCCAGGAAACACCATATATTTT
TRBV18	.	.	TRBJ1-1	CASSPPDRLNTEAFF	TGTGCCAGCTCACCGCCGGACAGATTGAACACTGAAGCTTTCTTT
TRBV5-5	.	.	TRBJ2-7	CASSWTDTYEQYF	TGTGCCAGCAGCTGGACAGATACCTACGAGCAGTACTTC
TRBV19	.	.	TRBJ2-7	CASSMGGTDPEGQYF	TGTGCCAGTAGTATGGGCGGGACAGACCCGGAGGGGCAGTACTTC
TRBV5-4	TRBD2	.	TRBJ2-5	CASSSGGVETQYF	TGTGCCAGCAGCTCGGGAGGAGTGGAGACCCAGTACTTC
TRBV19	TRBD2	.	TRBJ2-1	CASSLIAGGLYNEQFF	TGTGCCAGTAGCCTAATAGCGGGAGGGCTCTACAATGAGCAGTTCTTC
TRBV5-6	.	.	TRBJ1-2	CASSLSQGGFLGYTF	TGTGCCAGCAGCTTGTCACAGGGAGGGTTCCTTGGCTACACCTTC
TRBV12-2	.	.	TRBJ1-1	CASRLAHRTQEMNTEAFF	TGTGCAAGTCGCTTAGCGCATAGGACACAGGAGATGAACACTGAAGCTTTCTTT
TRBV28	.	.	TRBJ2-7	CASSLASLDGRYEQYF	TGTGCCAGCAGTTTAGCCTCTCTCGATGGGAGGTACGAGCAGTACTTC
TRBV9	.	.	TRBJ2-5	CASSVEAGQETQYF	TGTGCCAGCAGCGTAGAGGCAGGCCAAGAGACCCAGTACTTC
TRBV28	.	.	TRBJ1-2	CASSRPSTANYGYTF	TGTGCCAGCAGTCGACCCTCGACAGCGAACTATGGCTACACCTTC
TRBV28	TRBD2	.	TRBJ2-7	CASSLAGVITYEQYF	TGTGCCAGCAGTTTAGCGGGAGTAATAACCTACGAGCAGTACTTC
TRBV9	TRBD2	.	TRBJ2-7	CASSVGPSGSYEQYF	TGTGCCAGCAGCGTAGGTCCTAGCGGGAGTTACGAGCAGTACTTC
TRBV7-2	.	.	TRBJ1-1	CASSLLSNTEAFF	TGTGCCAGCAGTCTACTCTCGAACACTGAAGCTTTCTTT
TRBV25-1	.	.	TRBJ1-2	CASSSSVANYGYTF	TGTGCCAGCAGTTCCTCCGTAGCTAACTATGGCTACACCTTC
TRBV2	TRBD1	.	TRBJ1-5	CASNQGANQPQHF	TGTGCCAGCAACCAGGGGGCAAATCAGCCCCAGCATTTT
TRBV27	TRBD1	once	TRBJ2-7	CASSRQGTYEQYF	TGTGCCAGCAGCCGACAGGGGACCTACGAGCAGTACTTC
TRBV6-5	TRBD1	.	TRBJ1-2	CASSYTGVHYGYTF	TGTGCCAGCAGTTACACAGGGGTACACTATGGCTACACCTTC
TRBV2	.	.	TRBJ1-4	CASGQTNEKLFF	TGTGCCAGCGGACAGACTAATGAAAAACTGTTTTTT
TRBV13	TRBD1	.	TRBJ2-7	CASSLGTQEWDREEEQYF	TGTGCCAGCAGCTTAGGGACACAAGAATGGGACAGGGAGGAAGAGCAGTACTTC
TRBV5-1	TRBD1	.	TRBJ1-1	CASSSTGAPEAFF	TGCGCCAGCAGCTCAACAGGGGCCCCTGAAGCTTTCTTT
TRBV6-5	TRBD2	.	TRBJ2-7	CASSYIAGGIEQYF	TGTGCCAGCAGTTACATTGCGGGAGGCATCGAGCAGTACTTC